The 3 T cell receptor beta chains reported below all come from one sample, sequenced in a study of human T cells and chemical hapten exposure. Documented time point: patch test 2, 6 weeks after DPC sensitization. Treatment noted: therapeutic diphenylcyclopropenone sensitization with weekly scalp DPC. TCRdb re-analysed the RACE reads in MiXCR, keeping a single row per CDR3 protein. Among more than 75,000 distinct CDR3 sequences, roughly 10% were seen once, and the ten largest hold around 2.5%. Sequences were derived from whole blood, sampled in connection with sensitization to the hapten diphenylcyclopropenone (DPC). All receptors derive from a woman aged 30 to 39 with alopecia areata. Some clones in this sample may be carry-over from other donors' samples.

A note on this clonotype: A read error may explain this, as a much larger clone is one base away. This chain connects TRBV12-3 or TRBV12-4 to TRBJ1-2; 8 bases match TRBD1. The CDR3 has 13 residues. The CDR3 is CAGRIPGQAQYTF. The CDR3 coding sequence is TGTGCCGGCAGGATACCGGGACAGGCCCAATACACCTTC.

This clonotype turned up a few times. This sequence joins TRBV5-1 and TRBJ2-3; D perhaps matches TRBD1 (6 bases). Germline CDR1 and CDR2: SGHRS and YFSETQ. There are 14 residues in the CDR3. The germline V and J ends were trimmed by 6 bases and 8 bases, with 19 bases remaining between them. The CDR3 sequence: CASNDIQGPSTQYF. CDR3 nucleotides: TGCGCCAGCAATGATATACAGGGACCCAGTACGCAGTATTTT.

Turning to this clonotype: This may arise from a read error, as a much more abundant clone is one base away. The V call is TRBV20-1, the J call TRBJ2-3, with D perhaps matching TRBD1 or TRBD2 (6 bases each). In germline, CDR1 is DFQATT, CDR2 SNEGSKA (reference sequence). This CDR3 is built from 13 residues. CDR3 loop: CSAREGVTDMQYF. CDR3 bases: TGCAGTGCTAGGGAGGGGGTCACAGATATGCAGTATTTT.